This T cell receptor beta chain was documented in a study of T cell responses to AZD1222 COVID-19 vaccine. TCRdb's table, derived via immunoSEQ multiplex PCR, lists solely in-frame clones and lacks some. In the table there are nearly 200,000 clones, 90% to 95% of which are singletons. Regarding the study as a whole: Seropositive AZD1222 recipients at baseline numbered only six or seven. Repertoire collection took place solely once the T cell response had peaked.

This clone appeared once. Its antigen is unidentified. Germline values: CDR1 SGHRS, CDR2 YFSETQ. Trimming took off 5 bases at V and 7 bases at J, with 13 bases between the two ends. The CDR3 spans 12 residues. Samples with a second dose at about 4 or about 12 weeks were pooled together. The specimen comprised peripheral blood, sampled 28 days after the second AZD1222 dose. The TCR sequence derives from an adult who received the AZD1222 COVID-19 vaccine. The chain carries TRBV5-1 and TRBJ2-7, with D possibly TRBD1 on 6 matching bases. CDR3 sequence (DNA): TGCGCCAGCAGTACAGGGCCGGGGGAGCAGTACTTC. This sequence encodes CASSTGPGEQYF.